This T cell receptor beta chain was retrieved from a study of T-cell reconstitution after alpha-beta-depleted transplantation in children. The study, taken as a whole, reports: In patients about two months after transplant, alpha-beta T cells reportedly arose from several hundred expanded graft clones.

Concerning this clonotype: Antigen unknown.

Construction of the TCRbeta library involved unique molecular identifiers. TCRdb re-called the PCR reads through MiXCR, storing one row per CDR3 protein. The data show a few hundred thousand distinct CDR3 sequences, 13% seen once. V lost 5 bases and J lost 3; bases outside the gene matches: 8. Germline V gene sequence: CDR1 SGHTA, CDR2 FQGTGA. The CDR3 runs to 17 residues. The material sequenced was PBMCs, mostly from graft donor cells, taken 360 days after TCRalphabeta/CD19-depleted stem cell transplant. The receptor's source is a male patient younger than 18 who had a stem cell transplant for acute myeloid leukemia, so the T cells may come from the graft donor. The chain joins TRBV7-3 to TRBJ2-2; 11 bases are shared with TRBD2. Written as DNA, the CDR3 is TGTGCCAGCAGCCCCGGGACTAGCGGAGAGTACACCGGGGAGCTGTTTTTT. It is translated as CASSPGTSGEYTGELFF. The complete variable domain, with remaining parts taken from reference TRBV7-3 and TRBJ2-2, reads GAGVSQTPSNKVTEKGKYVELRCDPISGHTALYWYRQSLGQGPEFLIYFQGTGAADDSGLPNDRFFAVRPEGSVSTLKIQRTERGDSAVYLCASSPGTSGEYTGELFFGEGSRLTVL.